This entry describes one T cell receptor (beta chain). No cognate antigen has been identified for it. Per-nucleotide qualities are absent, and no much larger clonotype sits a single base away. This sample is part of a study of Ad26.COV2.S vaccination and SARS-CoV-2 variants (dated by TCRdb to 2020 to 2023). Background for the entire study: Donors in the vaccine arm were drawn from COV1001, a multicentre, randomized, double-blind, placebo-controlled phase I-IIa trial testing Ad26.COV2.S in healthy adults. The TCR-sequenced set comprised about 32 samples: some 19 Ad26.COV2.S vaccine recipients, 5 placebo recipients and 8 SARS-CoV-2 convalescent individuals. Ad26.COV2.S was administered intramuscularly at a dose of 5x10^10 or 1x10^11 viral particles, either as one shot or as two shots given 56 days apart. Participants in the trial were split at random into five groups of five each, receiving low-dose or high-dose Ad26.COV2.S once or twice, or else placebo on both occasions. TCRbeta repertoire sequencing served as the tool for gauging how specific and how broad the SARS-CoV-2-reactive T cell receptors were following Ad26.COV2.S vaccination. Throughout the experiments and outcome assessment, investigators stayed blinded to trial group allocation.

The immunoSEQ Assay was used to sequence TCRbeta CDR3 regions. After extraction, genomic DNA underwent amplification by bias-controlled multiplex PCR, followed by high-throughput sequencing. Regarding the original processing steps: To quantify the absolute abundance of every unique TCRbeta CDR3 region, sequences were collapsed and filtered. T cell fraction was estimated by normalizing TCRbeta template counts to usable DNA, which was measured by amplifying reference genes present in all nucleated cells. Repertoire TCRs were annotated as SARS-CoV-2-specific by exact matching of V gene, CDR3 amino acid sequence and J gene to a known reactive TCR set. MIRA supplied the reference SARS-CoV-2 TCR set, which was filtered for enrichment in COVID-19-positive ImmuneCODE repertoires so that public or cross-reactive TCRs were removed. Using the MIRA antigens, annotated TCRs were further analysed by specific ORF or by position within an ORF. Breadth was defined as annotated unique rearrangements over total unique productive rearrangements; depth was the summed frequency of those rearrangements. Two-sided Wilcoxon rank-sum tests were applied when comparing TCR breadth between groups. This is the immuneACCESS table as TCRdb keeps it, with only in-frame sequences that have V and J called. A part of the clones is gone; compared with another copy, unresolved V genes explain less than half, and the rest is unexplained. The V and J calls and the clone size are those of that table, but D and trimming were determined from the DNA. In this sample the table shows around 300,000 clones, around 89% of which occur a single time. Jointly, the top ten make up about 4.6% of the sample.

Results and caveats for the whole study, not just this receptor: The study lacked the statistical power to compare responses across vaccine doses or regimens. It was noted by the authors that total T cell responses may have been underestimated by the TCR breadth and depth analyses. After vaccination, spike-specific CD8+ and CD4+ T cell responses were reported to show substantial breadth. Higher spike-specific TCR breadth was observed in Ad26.COV2.S recipients than in placebo recipients (P = 0.0014). Vaccine and placebo recipients had similar non-spike TCR breadth, a finding consistent with the vaccine containing only spike.

Based on the germline V gene, the CDR1 and CDR2 sequences are MDHEN and SYDVKM. From the cysteine through the phenylalanine, the CDR3 covers 12 amino acids. The only DNA kept is the CDR3, 36 bases in frame from the first base. Trimming removed 2 bases from V and 6 bases from J; the gene matches leave 0 bases unexplained. Per the publication, the treatment or condition label means: some 20 received Ad26.COV2.S at low or high dose, single or two shots; 5 received placebo; per-sample allocation not given. Repertoires of vaccine and placebo recipients were sequenced from samples collected on day 63 after the first injection. In Cohort 1b, more than 20 adults aged 18-55 years were enrolled at a single site in Boston, USA, between 29 July and 7 August 2020. Ad26.COV2.S consisted of a replication-incompetent adenovirus type 26 vector by which a prefusion-stabilized SARS-CoV-2 spike protein from the original Wuhan strain was expressed.

The receptor was isolated from a person aged 18-65 years who received the Ad26.COV2.S COVID-19 vaccine or a placebo. The chain is made from TRBV28 and TRBJ1-1, with 7 bases in between that match TRBD1. The material sequenced was peripheral blood, taken in a trial of Ad26.COV2.S vaccine versus placebo. CDR3 loop: CASSLQGAEAFF. The sequenced DNA is TGTGCCAGCAGTTTACAGGGGGCTGAAGCTTTCTTT.